This T cell receptor (beta chain) was captured by sequencing in a study of human T cells and chemical hapten exposure. V was shortened by 3 bases and J by 3 bases, with 9 bases between the two germline ends. This CDR3 has 12 residues. The germline gives CDR1 DFQATT, CDR2 SNEGSKA (reference sequence). TCRdb re-analysed the RACE reads in MiXCR, keeping a single row per CDR3 protein. Counted here are approximately 260,000 distinct CDR3 sequences, approximately 8% occurring once; the ten biggest clones make up 1.2%. This sample's time point: pre-sensitization, week 0. Treatment of the sample: therapeutic diphenylcyclopropenone sensitization with weekly scalp DPC. Sequencing started from total RNA isolated from unfractionated whole blood. A few counts support this clonotype.

This TCR came from a man between 18 and 29 years old with alopecia areata. Some clones in this sample may be carry-over from other donors' samples. Specimen: whole blood, collected in connection with sensitization to the hapten diphenylcyclopropenone (DPC). The V and J genes are TRBV20-1 and TRBJ2-7, with unresolved D. Here the CDR3 DNA reads TGCAGTGCTAGGGACGGAAACTACGAGCAGTACGTC. It yields the protein CSARDGNYEQYV.